The clone carrying this T cell receptor (beta chain) was counted between two and nine times. What it binds is not known. The data belong to a study of shared clonotypes between healthy human individuals. Study observations and caveats: Lower generation probabilities were found for non-shared clonotypes than for those shared by all four donors. Sharing across four donors was highest in naive CD4 (roughly 5%) and lowest in memory CD8 (about 0.4%). Larger estimated richness was generally seen in naive subsets than in memory subsets. Collection of samples was limited to blood; tissue repertoires likely differ.

Some clones are missing from TCRdb's copy, which holds only in-frame ones; the method was immunoSEQ multiplex PCR. The profile shows more than 550,000 clones, around 91% of them singletons. CDR3 size: 15 residues. V was clipped by 1 base and J by 7 bases, with 18 bases between them. Germline CDR1 reads SGHDT; CDR2 reads YYEEEE. This sequence was found in a man between 18 and 35 years old in good health. Some clones in this sample may be carry-over from other donors' samples. The chain couples TRBV5-6 to TRBJ2-7; either TRBD1 or TRBD2 may supply D (5 bases each). Sequenced material: memory CD8+ T cells from PBMCs. Regarding subset: CD45RO+ cells pooled with CCR7-negative TemRA cells. The DNA for the CDR3 is TGTGCCAGCAGCTTGTTGCGGGCATTCTCAGGGGAGCAGTACTTC. Encoded protein: CASSLLRAFSGEQYF. The variable domain in full, with the rest retrieved from reference TRBV5-6 and TRBJ2-7, is DAGVTQSPTHLIKTRGQQVTLRCSPKSGHDTVSWYQQALGQGPQFIFQYYEEEERQRGNFPDRFSGHQFPNYSSELNVNALLLGDSALYLCASSLLRAFSGEQYFGPGTRLTVT.